This T cell receptor beta chain derives from a study of tumor and adjacent non-tumor tissue in lung cancer (dated by TCRdb to 2017 to 2018). Notes on the research overall: Patients with adenocarcinoma (approximately twelve), squamous cell carcinoma (2) and small cell lung cancer (1) were included in the cohort. The study compared bulk TCRbeta repertoires from lung tumor tissue and matched distant non-tumor lung tissue of some 14 lung cancer patients. In total, sequencing yielded 125,075,908 productive TCRbeta reads, which works out to an average of around 3.9 million reads per sample. Among the approximately 15 patients, ages ranged from about 31 to 85 years, approximately 10 were men and 5 were women, and disease was TNM stage I to III. For each patient, one tumor sample and one normal lung sample were taken, giving thirty paired specimens that underwent TCRbeta CDR3 sequencing.

Taken from cysteine to phenylalanine, the CDR3 has 13 residues. Only CDR3 DNA remains: 39 bases, in frame from the first base. The CDR1 and CDR2 encoded by the germline V gene are ENHRY and SYGVKD. Study-wide findings and limitations: Because peripheral blood was not sequenced, the blood TCRbeta repertoires of the lung cancer patients in the study went unexamined. Tumor tissue showed significantly higher TCR diversity (inverse Simpson) than normal lung tissue, at about 400 vs 150 (P = 0.0075, Mann-Whitney U test). The cohort had only around 14 patients, and the authors noted that larger samples and more detailed clinical data are needed. The methods do not name the sequencing platform or mention unique molecular identifiers. Significantly higher TCR diversity was found in younger patients, and higher tumor TCR diversity was associated with shorter overall and disease-free survival. The top 100 clones made up a significantly larger cumulative share of the repertoire in normal lung than in tumor tissue.

RNA was extracted from bulk unsorted tissue and checked for quality with a NanoDrop ND-1000 and an Agilent 2100. Normal lung samples were distant non-tumor tissue taken more than 3 cm from the tumor edge. All donors had newly diagnosed lung cancer, had not received prior chemotherapy, and were admitted for thoracic surgery in China between August and November 2014. Anyone who had undergone radiotherapy or chemotherapy before, or who had another cancer at the same time, was left out of the study. Pieces of surgical tissue measuring about 1-2.2 cm3 were kept in RNAlater solution and stored at -80 degrees C until use. In this sample, this clonotype turned up once. There is no known antigen for this receptor. At one boundary the junction diverges from the germline segment, which might be a read error. Library preparation employed multiplex PCR. These reads were obtained on an Illumina HiSeq 2500. TCRbeta libraries were built by three rounds of nested PCR using primers (Table S4), following protocols modified from ARM-PCR. PCR products of 200-500 bp were gel-excised and purified with the QIAquick gel extraction kit before sequencing. Under the source paper's analysis protocol: Reads were cleaned using Trimmomatic, were merged into complete CDR3 sequences using FLASH, and were assigned to V(D)J germline segments using MiTCR. Clonal diversity was computed as the inverse Simpson's index with VDJtools. A read counted as productive if the sequence was in-frame and lacked a premature stop codon. The raw public data were reprocessed by TCRdb itself: fastp quality trimming at Q25, MiXCR clonotype calling, in-frame beta chains only. Rows with one shared CDR3 protein collapse into an entry with the most common genes and DNA. TCRdb's processing, not the authors', yielded these V and J calls. The sample includes 60,000 to 80,000 distinct CDR3 sequences, with nearly 70% observed a single time. The top ten clones comprise 25% to 30% of the sample.

Source material: distant non-tumor lung tissue. The chain joins TRBV10-3 to TRBJ2-1; no D segment can be confidently identified. The clonotype comes from a woman aged 45-65 years with non-small cell lung cancer. The DNA is as follows: TGTACCATCAGTGGATTGGAAGACTATGAGCAGTTCTTC. Its protein product is CTISGLEDYEQFF.